This T cell receptor (beta chain) was observed in a study of OX40 agonist ivuxolimab in advanced cancers. Across the whole study: Head and neck, renal cell, melanoma or hepatocellular carcinoma were the cancers that dose-escalation patients had. Patients with prior anti-PD-1, anti-PD-L1 or anti-CTLA-4 therapy were eligible; 40% to 45% had some. Partial responses were observed in three patients, of whom one had hepatocellular carcinoma and two had cutaneous melanoma.

Findings of the study overall: CD8+ T cells showed, on average, more clonal expansion than CD4+ cells.

Notes on this clone: Antigen: not known.

The CDR3 runs to 16 residues. CDR1 and CDR2 from the germline V gene are MNHEY and SVGAGI. With 2 bases clipped from V and 1 base from J, the junction kept 4 bases outside the gene matches. Some clones are missing from TCRdb's copy, which holds only in-frame ones; the method was immunoSEQ multiplex PCR. Here the sample spans approximately 71,000 clones, over 90% being singletons. The TCR was taken from an adult with an advanced solid tumor such as melanoma, head and neck, liver or kidney cancer. This rearrangement joins TRBV6-5 to TRBJ1-4, with 7 bases lining up with TRBD1. The specimen comprised CD4+ or CD8+ T cells sorted from blood, sampled in a trial of the OX40 agonist ivuxolimab. The CDR3 is CASSYAYRGTNEKLFF. The CDR3 DNA follows: TGTGCCAGCAGTTACGCCTACAGGGGAACTAATGAAAAACTGTTTTTT.